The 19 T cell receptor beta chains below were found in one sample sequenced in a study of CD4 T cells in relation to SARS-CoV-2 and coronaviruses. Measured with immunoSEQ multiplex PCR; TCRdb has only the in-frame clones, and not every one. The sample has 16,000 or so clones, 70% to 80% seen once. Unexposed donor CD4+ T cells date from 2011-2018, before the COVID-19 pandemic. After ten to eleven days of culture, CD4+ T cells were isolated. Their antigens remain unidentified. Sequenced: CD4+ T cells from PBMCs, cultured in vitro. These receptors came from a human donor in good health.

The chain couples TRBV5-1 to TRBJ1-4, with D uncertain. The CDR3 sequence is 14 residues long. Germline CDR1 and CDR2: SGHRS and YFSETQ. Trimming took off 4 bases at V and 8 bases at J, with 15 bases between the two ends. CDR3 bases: TGCGCCAGCAGCAAGGACTGGAACGGAGAAAAACTGTTTTTT. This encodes CASSKDWNGEKLFF.

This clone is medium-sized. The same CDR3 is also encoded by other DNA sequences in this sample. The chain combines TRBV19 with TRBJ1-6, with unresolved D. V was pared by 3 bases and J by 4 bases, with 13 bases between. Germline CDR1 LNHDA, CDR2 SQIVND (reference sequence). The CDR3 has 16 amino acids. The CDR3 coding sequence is TGTGCCAGTAGTATCGGATTGGTATCTTATAATTCACCCCTCCACTTT. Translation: CASSIGLVSYNSPLHF.

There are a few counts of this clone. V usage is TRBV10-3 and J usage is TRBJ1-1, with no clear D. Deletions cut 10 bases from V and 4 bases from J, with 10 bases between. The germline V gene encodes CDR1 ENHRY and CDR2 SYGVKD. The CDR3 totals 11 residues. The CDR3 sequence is CATIRGTEAFF. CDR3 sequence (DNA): TGTGCCACCATACGGGGCACTGAAGCTTTCTTT.

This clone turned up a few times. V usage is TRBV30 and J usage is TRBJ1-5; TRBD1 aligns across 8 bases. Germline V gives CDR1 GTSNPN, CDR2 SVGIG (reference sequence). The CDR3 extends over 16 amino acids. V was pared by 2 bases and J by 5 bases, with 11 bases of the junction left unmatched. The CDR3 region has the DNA TGTGCCTGGAGTCCCAACCTGGGCAGGGGGCATCAGCCCCAGCATTTT. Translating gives CAWSPNLGRGHQPQHF.

CDR3 DNA sequence: TGTGCCAGTAGACAGGGATCAGTTGGCTACACCTTC. It codes for CASRQGSVGYTF. The chain has TRBV19 and TRBJ1-2, with D maybe TRBD1 (6 bases). The ends were cut back, 6 bases at V and 7 bases at J, with 12 bases in the middle. Germline CDR1 and CDR2: LNHDA and SQIVND (reference sequence). The CDR3 extends over 12 amino acids. Complete variable domain (other parts from reference TRBV19 and TRBJ1-2): DGGITQSPKYLFRKEGQNVTLSCEQNLNHDAMYWYRQDPGQGLRLIYYSQIVNDFQKGDIAEGYSVSREKKESFPLTVTSAQKNPTAFYLCASRQGSVGYTFGSGTRLTVV.

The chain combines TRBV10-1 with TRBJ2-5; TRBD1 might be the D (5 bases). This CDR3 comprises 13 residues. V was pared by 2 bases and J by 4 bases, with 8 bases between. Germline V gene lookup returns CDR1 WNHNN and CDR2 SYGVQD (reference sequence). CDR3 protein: CASSEDSRETQYF. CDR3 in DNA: TGCGCCAGCAGTGAGGACAGCCGAGAGACCCAGTACTTC.

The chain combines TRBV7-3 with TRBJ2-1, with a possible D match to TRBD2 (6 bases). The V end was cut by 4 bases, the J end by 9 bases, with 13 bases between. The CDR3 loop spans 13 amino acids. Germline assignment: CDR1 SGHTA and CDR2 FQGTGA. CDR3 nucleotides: TGTGCCAGCAGCTCGCCCGGGAGCGGTGAGCAGTTCTTC. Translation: CASSSPGSGEQFF.

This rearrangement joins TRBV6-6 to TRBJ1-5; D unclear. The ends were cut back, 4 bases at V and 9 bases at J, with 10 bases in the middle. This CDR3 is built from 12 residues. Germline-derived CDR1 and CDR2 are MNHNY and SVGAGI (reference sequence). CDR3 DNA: TGTGCCAGCAGTTCCTCCAAGTTGCCCCAGCATTTT. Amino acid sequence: CASSSSKLPQHF.

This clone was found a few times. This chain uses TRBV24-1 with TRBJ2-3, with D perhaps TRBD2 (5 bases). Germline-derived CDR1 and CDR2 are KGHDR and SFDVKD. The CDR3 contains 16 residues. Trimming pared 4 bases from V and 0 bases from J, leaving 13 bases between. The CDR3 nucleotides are TGTGCCACCAGTGACTCAGGACGGGGAAGCACAGATACGCAGTATTTT. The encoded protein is CATSDSGRGSTDTQYF.

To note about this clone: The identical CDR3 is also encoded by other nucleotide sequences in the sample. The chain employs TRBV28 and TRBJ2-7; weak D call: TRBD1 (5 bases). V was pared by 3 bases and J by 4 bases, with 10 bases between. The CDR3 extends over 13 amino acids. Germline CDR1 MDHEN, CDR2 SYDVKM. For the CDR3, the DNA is TGTGCCAGCAGTTTGGGGCAGGTATACGAGCAGTACTTC. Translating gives CASSLGQVYEQYF.

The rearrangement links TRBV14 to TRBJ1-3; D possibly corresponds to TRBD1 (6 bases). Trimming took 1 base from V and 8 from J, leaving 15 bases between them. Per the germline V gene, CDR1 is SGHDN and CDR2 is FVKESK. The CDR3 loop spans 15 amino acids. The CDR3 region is CASSQGLRGQDTIYF. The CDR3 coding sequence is TGTGCCAGCAGCCAAGGGCTCAGGGGCCAGGACACCATATATTTT.

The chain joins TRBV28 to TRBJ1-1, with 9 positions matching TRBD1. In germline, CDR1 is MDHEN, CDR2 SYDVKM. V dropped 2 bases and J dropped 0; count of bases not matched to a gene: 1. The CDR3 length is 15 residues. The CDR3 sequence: CASSLGTGLNTEAFF. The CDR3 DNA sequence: TGTGCCAGCAGTTTAGGGACAGGGCTGAACACTGAAGCTTTCTTT.

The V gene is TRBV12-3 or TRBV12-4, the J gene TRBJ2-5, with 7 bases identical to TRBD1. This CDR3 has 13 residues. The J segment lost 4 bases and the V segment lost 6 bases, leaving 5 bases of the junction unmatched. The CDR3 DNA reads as TGTGCCAGCAGCTTCAGACAGGGAGAGACCCAGTACTTC. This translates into CASSFRQGETQYF.

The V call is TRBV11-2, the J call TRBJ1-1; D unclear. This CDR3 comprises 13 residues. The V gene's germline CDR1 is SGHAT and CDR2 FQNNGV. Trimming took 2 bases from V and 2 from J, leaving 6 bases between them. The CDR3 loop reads CASSLSANTEAFF. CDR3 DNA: TGTGCCAGCAGCTTAAGCGCAAACACTGAAGCTTTCTTT.

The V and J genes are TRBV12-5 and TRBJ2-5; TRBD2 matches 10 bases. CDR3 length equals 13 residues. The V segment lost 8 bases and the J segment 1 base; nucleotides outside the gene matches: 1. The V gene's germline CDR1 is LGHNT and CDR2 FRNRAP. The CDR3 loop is CASSGRAQETQYF. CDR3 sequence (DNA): TGTGCTAGTAGCGGGAGGGCCCAAGAGACCCAGTACTTC.

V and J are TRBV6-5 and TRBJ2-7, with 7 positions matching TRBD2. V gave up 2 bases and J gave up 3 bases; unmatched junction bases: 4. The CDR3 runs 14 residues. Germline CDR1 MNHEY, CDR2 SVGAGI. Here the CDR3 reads CASSYGREDYEQYF. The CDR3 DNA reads TGTGCCAGCAGTTACGGGAGGGAGGACTACGAGCAGTACTTC.

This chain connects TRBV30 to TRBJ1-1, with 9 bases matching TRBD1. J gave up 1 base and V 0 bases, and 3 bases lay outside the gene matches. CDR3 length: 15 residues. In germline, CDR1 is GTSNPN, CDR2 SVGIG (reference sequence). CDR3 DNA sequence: TGTGCCTGGAGTGTGCGGGGACAGGGGAACACTGAAGCTTTCTTT. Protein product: CAWSVRGQGNTEAFF.

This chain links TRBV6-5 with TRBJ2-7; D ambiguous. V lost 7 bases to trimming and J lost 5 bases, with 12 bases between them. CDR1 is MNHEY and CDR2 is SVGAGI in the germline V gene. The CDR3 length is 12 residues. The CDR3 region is CASTLTSDEQYF. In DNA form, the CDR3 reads TGTGCCAGCACGTTAACCTCAGACGAGCAGTACTTC.

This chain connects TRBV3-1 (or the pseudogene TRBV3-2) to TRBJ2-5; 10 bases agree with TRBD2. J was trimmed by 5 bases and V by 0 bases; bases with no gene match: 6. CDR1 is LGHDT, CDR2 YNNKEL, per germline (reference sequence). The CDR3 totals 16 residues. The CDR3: CASSQELAGGRETQYF. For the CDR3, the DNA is TGTGCCAGCAGCCAAGAATTAGCGGGAGGTAGGGAGACCCAGTACTTC.